The next 28 T cell receptor beta chains were all read from a single sample in a study of blood T cell repertoires in COVID-19 (dated by TCRdb to the early 2020s). The receptor library was made with the immunoSEQ multiplex PCR assay. The clones in this table, taken by TCRdb from immuneACCESS, are in-frame only. Not every clone is retained; where verified, under half of the shortfall comes from an unresolved V gene, and the cause of the rest is unknown. The sample table holds some 150,000 clones, of which just under 85% were seen once. Of the sample, around 8.4% is held by the ten largest clones. Sequenced: PBMCs or T cells enriched from blood (not recorded which). The source is a man over 45 who had recovered from COVID-19.

The gene calls are TRBV5-4 and TRBJ2-5, with 10 bases lining up with TRBD1. The CDR3 contains 15 residues. Germline loops: CDR1 SGHNT, CDR2 YYREEE (reference sequence). V shed 4 bases, J shed 2 bases, and the junction held 5 bases outside the gene matches. CDR3 bases: TGTGCCAGCAGCAGGAGACAGGGGGCGCAAGAGACCCAGTACTTC. Encoded protein: CASSRRQGAQETQYF. The full variable domain, rest sourced from reference TRBV5-4 and TRBJ2-5, is ETGVTQSPTHLIKTRGQQVTLRCSSQSGHNTVSWYQQALGQGPQFIFQYYREEENGRGNFPPRFSGLQFPNYSSELNVNALELDDSALYLCASSRRQGAQETQYFGPGTRLLVL.

The chain joins TRBV4-2 to TRBJ2-3; 8 bases line up with TRBD2. V dropped 0 bases and J dropped 4; count of bases not matched to a gene: 9. CDR1 and CDR2 (germline): LGHNA, YNFKEQ. This CDR3 has 17 amino acids. CDR3 loop: CASSQDGAGGAPDTQYF. CDR3 bases: TGTGCCAGCAGCCAAGATGGTGCGGGGGGAGCTCCAGATACGCAGTATTTT.

The chain combines TRBV7-3 with TRBJ2-7; possible D gene TRBD2, 5 bases. This CDR3 spans 15 amino acids. Trimming took off 4 bases at V and 4 bases at J, with 17 bases between the two ends. Germline CDR1 SGHTA, CDR2 FQGTGA. The CDR3 region is CASSSVPPEDYEQYF. The DNA for the CDR3 is TGTGCCAGCAGCTCCGTCCCTCCGGAGGATTACGAGCAGTACTTC. Full variable domain (outside the CDR3, taken from reference TRBV7-3 and TRBJ2-7): GAGVSQTPSNKVTEKGKYVELRCDPISGHTALYWYRQSLGQGPEFLIYFQGTGAADDSGLPNDRFFAVRPEGSVSTLKIQRTERGDSAVYLCASSSVPPEDYEQYFGPGTRLTVT.

In this sample, this clone turned up a few times. The J gene is TRBJ2-5, the V gene TRBV5-5; 7 nucleotides match TRBD2. The CDR3 is 15 amino acids. CDR1 and CDR2 from the germline V gene are SGHKS and YYEKEE (reference sequence). With V trimmed by 5 bases and J by 3 bases, 10 bases remained unmatched. CDR3 sequence: CASRKDPRGEETQYF. CDR3 DNA: TGTGCCAGCAGGAAGGACCCCCGGGGGGAAGAGACCCAGTACTTC.

This clone was seen only a few times. The chain employs TRBV29-1 and TRBJ1-2, with no clear D. V lost 7 bases and J 5 bases, leaving 14 bases between the germline ends. The CDR3 length is 12 residues. Germline assignment: CDR1 SQVTM and CDR2 ANQGSEA. This CDR3 is CSAPSQRYGYTF. CDR3 nucleotide sequence: TGCAGCGCCCCATCCCAGCGGTATGGCTACACCTTC.

This chain joins TRBV3-1 (or the pseudogene TRBV3-2) and TRBJ1-1; tentatively, D is TRBD1 (6 bases). The germline V gene has CDR1 LGHDT and CDR2 YNNKEL (reference sequence). Trimming removed 3 bases at V and 2 bases at J, with 10 bases between. The CDR3 has 14 amino acids. In DNA form, the CDR3 reads TGTGCCAGCAGCCAGAGCAGGGGTAACACTGAAGCTTTCTTT. It yields the protein CASSQSRGNTEAFF.

This CDR3 is CASSGSGLTNEKLFF. CDR3 coding DNA: TGTGCCAGCAGCGGTTCGGGACTGACTAATGAAAAACTGTTTTTT. The chain uses TRBV9 and TRBJ1-4; TRBD1 might be the D (5 bases). Per the germline V gene, CDR1 is SGDLS and CDR2 is YYNGEE. The CDR3 consists of 15 residues. Trimming took off 3 bases at V and 2 bases at J, with 11 bases between the two ends.

This chain connects TRBV6-6 to TRBJ1-3, with a tentative D call TRBD1 (5 bases). Germline loops: CDR1 MNHNY, CDR2 SVGAGI (reference sequence). V shed 2 bases and J shed 0 bases, with 11 bases lying between them. The CDR3 is 16 amino acids. This CDR3 is CASSYPSGLSGNTIYF. CDR3 coding DNA: TGTGCCAGCAGTTACCCCTCAGGGCTCTCTGGAAACACCATATATTTT.

The V gene is TRBV4-3, the J gene TRBJ1-3; D is perhaps TRBD1 (6 bases). This CDR3 spans 16 amino acids. The V end lost 0 bases, the J end lost 7 bases, and 16 bases lay between the germline ends. CDR1 is LGHNA and CDR2 is YSLEER in the germline V gene. CDR3: CASSQDAGAALNTIYF. CDR3 nucleotide sequence: TGCGCCAGCAGCCAAGATGCAGGGGCTGCCCTGAACACCATATATTTT.

The V call is TRBV28, the J call TRBJ1-5, with unresolved D. The CDR3 extends over 14 amino acids. V was cut by 3 bases and J by 2 bases, with 8 bases left in between. The germline V gene encodes CDR1 MDHEN and CDR2 SYDVKM. CDR3 amino acids: CASSLGWGNQPQHF. CDR3 bases: TGTGCCAGCAGTTTGGGCTGGGGCAATCAGCCCCAGCATTTT.

A few counts support this clone. The rearrangement uses TRBV11-2 and TRBJ1-1; unclear D gene. The CDR3 is 11 residues long. CDR1 is SGHAT, CDR2 FQNNGV, per germline. The V and J ends lost 5 bases and 8 bases respectively, with 9 bases between them. The CDR3 bases are TGTGCCAGCAGCATACAGCAAGAAGCTTTCTTT. Translation: CASSIQQEAFF.

The V gene is TRBV19, the J gene TRBJ2-5, with TRBD1 identical over 7 bases. The CDR3 has 14 amino acids. Germline lookup yields CDR1 LNHDA and CDR2 SQIVND (reference sequence). Trimming at V came to 6 bases and at J to 5 bases, leaving 9 bases not matched to a gene. The CDR3: CASRETGLGETQYF. CDR3 sequence (DNA): TGTGCCAGTAGGGAGACAGGGCTTGGGGAGACCCAGTACTTC.

This chain uses TRBV5-8 with TRBJ1-1, with TRBD1 matching 9 bases. Unmatched junction bases numbered 10, after V lost 4 bases and J lost 9 bases. Germline CDR1 SGHTS, CDR2 YDEGEE. The CDR3 is 14 amino acids. CDR3 DNA: TGTGCCAGCAGCCAAAAGGACAGGGGTTTTAAAGCTTTCTTT. Its protein product is CASSQKDRGFKAFF.

About this clone: Other DNA sequences of this sample code for an identical CDR3. V gene TRBV18 combines with J gene TRBJ2-5; unclear D gene. This CDR3 contains 13 residues. CDR1 and CDR2 (germline): KGHSH, LQKENI. Trimming left V 2 bases short and J 2 bases short, with 6 bases between. CDR3 nucleotides: TGTGCCAGCTCACCAGACTTACAAGAGACCCAGTACTTC. Translating gives CASSPDLQETQYF.

This sequence joins TRBV5-4 and TRBJ2-5; 12 positions agree with TRBD2. CDR1 SGHNT and CDR2 YYREEE come from the germline V gene (reference sequence). The CDR3 runs to 15 residues. After removal of 2 bases from V and 3 bases from J, the junction contained 2 bases not matched to a gene. CDR3 DNA sequence: TGTGCCAGCAGCTTACGACTAGCGGGGGAAGAGACCCAGTACTTC. Its translation: CASSLRLAGEETQYF.

The chain joins TRBV6-2 or TRBV6-3 to TRBJ2-1, with TRBD2 matching 12 bases. V shed 5 bases and J 6 bases; nucleotides not matched to a gene: 5. Germline loops: CDR1 MNHEY, CDR2 SVGEGT. CDR3 length equals 15 residues. CDR3 in amino acids: CASSNLAGGPNEQFF. DNA for the CDR3: TGTGCCAGCAGTAACCTAGCGGGGGGGCCCAATGAGCAGTTCTTC.

The V gene is TRBV10-3, the J gene TRBJ2-7; 9 bases map to TRBD1. The CDR3 has 13 residues. V trimming: 11 bases; J trimming: 4 bases; junction bases outside the gene matches: 9. The germline gives CDR1 ENHRY, CDR2 SYGVKD. CDR3 sequence (DNA): TGTGCCTCCCAACAGGGGGCGGAGTACGAGCAGTACTTC. Translating it yields CASQQGAEYEQYF.

This clone came up once. The rearrangement uses TRBV6-2 or TRBV6-3 and TRBJ1-1; D gene unclear. Trimming removed 2 bases from V and 4 bases from J, with 14 bases in between. Germline loops: CDR1 MNHEY, CDR2 SVGEGT. The CDR3 spans 15 residues. The CDR3 sequence is CASSYARAGSTEAFF. The CDR3 nucleotides are TGTGCCAGCAGTTACGCCCGTGCGGGGAGCACTGAAGCTTTCTTT.

The chain has TRBV27 and TRBJ1-2; no definite D call. The CDR3 covers 12 residues. CDR1 and CDR2 (germline): MNHEY, SMNVEV (reference sequence). V shed 6 bases and J shed 5 bases, with 10 bases lying between them. CDR3 DNA sequence: TGTGCCAGCAGAACGGGGAAATATGGCTACACCTTC. This gives the protein CASRTGKYGYTF.

V gene TRBV4-3 combines with J gene TRBJ1-1; D remains unclear. The germline V and J ends were trimmed by 1 base and 0 bases, with 3 bases remaining between them. The CDR3 length is 13 residues. Germline V gene lookup returns CDR1 LGHNA and CDR2 YSLEER. This CDR3 is CASSQAMNTEAFF. In nucleotides, the CDR3 is TGCGCCAGCAGCCAAGCCATGAACACTGAAGCTTTCTTT.

The chain combines TRBV27 with TRBJ1-1; 7 bases are shared with TRBD1. This CDR3 is 16 amino acids long. The germline V gene has CDR1 MNHEY and CDR2 SMNVEV (reference sequence). The J segment lost 1 base and the V segment lost 6 bases, leaving 11 bases of the junction unmatched. CDR3: CASSETRQGRNTEAFF. In DNA form, the CDR3 reads TGTGCCAGCAGCGAAACAAGACAGGGAAGGAACACTGAAGCTTTCTTT.

The chain combines TRBV25-1 with TRBJ2-3; TRBD2 agrees at 7 bases. In germline, CDR1 is MGHDK, CDR2 SYGVNS. J lost 3 bases, V lost 0 bases, and 0 bases had no gene match. This CDR3 contains 14 residues. The CDR3 spells CASSEYGGTDTQYF. CDR3 nucleotide sequence: TGTGCCAGCAGTGAATACGGGGGGACAGATACGCAGTATTTT. The variable domain in full, with the rest retrieved from reference TRBV25-1 and TRBJ2-3, is EADIYQTPRYLVIGTGKKITLECSQTMGHDKMYWYQQDPGMELHLIHYSYGVNSTEKGDLSSESTVSRIRTEHFPLTLESARPSHTSQYLCASSEYGGTDTQYFGPGTRLTVL.

The V gene is TRBV28, the J gene TRBJ2-6, with D possibly TRBD1 on 6 matching bases. This CDR3 spans 15 amino acids. Germline V gene sequence: CDR1 MDHEN, CDR2 SYDVKM. Trimming cost V 6 bases and J 1 base, with 10 bases left between them. The CDR3 DNA follows: TGTGCCAGCAGCCGCACAGGGTCTGGGGCCAACGTCCTGACTTTC. Translation gives CASSRTGSGANVLTF.

This clone was recorded only once. This sequence joins TRBV5-1 and TRBJ2-5, with 7 nucleotides matching TRBD2. The V gene end was trimmed by 4 bases and the J gene end by 3 bases; junction bases not matched to a gene: 6. CDR1 is SGHRS and CDR2 is YFSETQ in the germline V gene. The CDR3 has 14 residues. The CDR3 DNA sequence: TGCGCCAGCAGCGGTGGCGGGGGAAAAGAGACCCAGTACTTC. This sequence encodes CASSGGGGKETQYF. Together with reference TRBV5-1 and TRBJ2-5, the CDR3 gives the full variable domain: KAGVTQTPRYLIKTRGQQVTLSCSPISGHRSVSWYQQTPGQGLQFLFEYFSETQRNKGNFPGRFSGRQFSNSRSEMNVSTLELGDSALYLCASSGGGGKETQYFGPGTRLLVL.

This chain links TRBV4-3 with TRBJ1-2; no firm D call. This CDR3 has 16 amino acids. The germline V gene encodes CDR1 LGHNA and CDR2 YSLEER. Trimming removed 0 bases from V and 1 base from J, with 12 bases in between. As DNA, the CDR3 is TGCGCCAGCAGCCAAGATCCAACAGCAGTTAACTATGGCTACACCTTC. Residues: CASSQDPTAVNYGYTF.

The V call is TRBV9, the J call TRBJ2-3, with D possibly TRBD2 on 6 matching bases. With 2 bases removed from V and 2 bases from J, the gap between germline ends came to 18 bases. Per the germline V gene, CDR1 is SGDLS and CDR2 is YYNGEE. The CDR3 totals 17 residues. The CDR3 protein is CASSVPTSFRNTDTQYF. CDR3 bases: TGTGCCAGCAGCGTCCCAACTAGCTTCCGAAACACAGATACGCAGTATTTT.

The rearrangement joins TRBV2 to TRBJ1-2, with 12 positions matching TRBD1. This CDR3 is built from 15 residues. Germline CDR1 SNHLY, CDR2 FYNNEI. The junction had 2 bases not matched to a gene; V was cut back by 4 bases and J by 2 bases. CDR3 coding DNA: TGTGCCAGCAGTGGGGACAGGGGGCAGAACTATGGCTACACCTTC. Translation: CASSGDRGQNYGYTF.

The V call is TRBV28, the J call TRBJ2-3; TRBD2 agrees at 10 bases. The CDR3 runs 16 residues. CDR1 and CDR2 (germline): MDHEN, SYDVKM. Trimming at V came to 6 bases and at J to 4 bases, leaving 10 bases not matched to a gene. For the CDR3, the DNA is TGTGCCAGCAGGAGCGGGGGGGCAGGGTCGTCAGATACGCAGTATTTT. Its protein product is CASRSGGAGSSDTQYF.